This TCR beta chain was identified in a study of OX40 agonist ivuxolimab in advanced cancers. Study-level results: CD8+ T cells averaged more expanded clones than CD4+. Partial responders at 0.1-3.0 mg/kg showed near-lowest clonal expansion.

The CDR3 is 15 residues long. In germline, CDR1 is MNHEY, CDR2 SVGAGI. Notes on this clone: The target antigen is unknown. A junction boundary mismatches the germline segment, possibly from a read error.

Sequencing used immunoSEQ multiplex PCR; TCRdb keeps in-frame clones, though not all of them. The sample contains approximately 90,000 clones, roughly nine tenths of which appear only once. Autoimmune disease history or systemic immunosuppression disqualified patients. This chain connects TRBV6-5 to TRBJ2-1; D not resolved. This receptor was identified in an adult with an advanced solid tumor such as melanoma, head and neck, liver or kidney cancer. The sequenced sample was CD4+ or CD8+ T cells sorted from blood, obtained in a trial of the OX40 agonist ivuxolimab. The chain's CDR3 is CASRARRSSCNEQFF. CDR3 in DNA: TGTGCCAGCAGGGCTCGGCGGTCGTCCTGCAATGAGCAGTTCTTC.